Sequencing of this TCR beta chain was carried out in a study of blood T cell repertoires in COVID-19. The CDR3 covers 17 residues. V shed 4 bases, J shed 6 bases, and the junction held 17 bases outside the gene matches. CDR1 and CDR2 (germline): MGHRA, YSYEKL. The protocol was immunoSEQ multiplex PCR, while the TCRdb copy is restricted to in-frame clones and leaves out a portion. The sample contains roughly 140,000 clones, around 84% of which appear only once. Input material: peripheral blood. The chain has TRBV4-1 and TRBJ1-2, with 7 bases identical to TRBD1. This clonotype was sampled from a woman aged 55-69 years with COVID-19, enrolled during active disease. CDR3 nucleotide sequence: TGCGCCAGCAGCCTTTTTCAAACGATGGACAGGCCCCATGGCTACACCTTC. Translated, it gives CASSLFQTMDRPHGYTF.